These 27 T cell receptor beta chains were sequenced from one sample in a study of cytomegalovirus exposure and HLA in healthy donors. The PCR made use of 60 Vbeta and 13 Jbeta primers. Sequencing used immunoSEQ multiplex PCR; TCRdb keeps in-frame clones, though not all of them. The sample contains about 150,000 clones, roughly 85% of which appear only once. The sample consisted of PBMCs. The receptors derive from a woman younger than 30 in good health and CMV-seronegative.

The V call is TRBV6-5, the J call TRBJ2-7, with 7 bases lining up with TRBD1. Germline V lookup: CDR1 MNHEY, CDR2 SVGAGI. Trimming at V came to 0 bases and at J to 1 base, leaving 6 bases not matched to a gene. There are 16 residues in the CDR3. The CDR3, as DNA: TGTGCCAGCAGTTACTCGGCAGGGGGTGATTCCTACGAGCAGTACTTC. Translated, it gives CASSYSAGGDSYEQYF.

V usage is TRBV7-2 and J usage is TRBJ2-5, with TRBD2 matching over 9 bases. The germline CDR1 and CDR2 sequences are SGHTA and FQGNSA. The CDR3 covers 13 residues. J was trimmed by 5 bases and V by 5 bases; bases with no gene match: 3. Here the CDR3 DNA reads TGTGCCAGCAGCAACGGACTAGCGGAGACCCAGTACTTC. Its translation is CASSNGLAETQYF.

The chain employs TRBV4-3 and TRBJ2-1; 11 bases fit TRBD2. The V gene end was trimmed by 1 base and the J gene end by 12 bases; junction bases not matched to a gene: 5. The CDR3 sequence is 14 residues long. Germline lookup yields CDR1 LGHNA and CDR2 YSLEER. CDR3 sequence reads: CASSQGLAGGGQFF. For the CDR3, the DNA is TGCGCCAGCAGCCAAGGGCTAGCGGGGGGTGGGCAGTTCTTC.

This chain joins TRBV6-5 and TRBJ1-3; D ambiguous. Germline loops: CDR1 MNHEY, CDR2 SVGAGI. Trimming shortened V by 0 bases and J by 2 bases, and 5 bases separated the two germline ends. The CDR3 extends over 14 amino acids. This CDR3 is CASSYSRAGNTIYF. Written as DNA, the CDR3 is TGTGCCAGCAGTTACTCCCGGGCTGGAAACACCATATATTTT.

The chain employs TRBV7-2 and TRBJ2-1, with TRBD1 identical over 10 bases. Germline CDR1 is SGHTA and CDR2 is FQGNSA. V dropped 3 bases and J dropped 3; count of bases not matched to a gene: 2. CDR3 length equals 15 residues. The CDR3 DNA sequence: TGTGCCAGCAGCTTGGGACAGGGGCACTACAATGAGCAGTTCTTC. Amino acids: CASSLGQGHYNEQFF.

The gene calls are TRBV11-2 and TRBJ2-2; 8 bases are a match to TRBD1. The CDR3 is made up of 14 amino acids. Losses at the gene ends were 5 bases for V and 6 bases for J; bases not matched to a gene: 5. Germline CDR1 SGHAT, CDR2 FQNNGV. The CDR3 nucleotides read TGTGCCAGCAGCCCCGGACAGGGCCCCGGGGAGCTGTTTTTT. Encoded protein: CASSPGQGPGELFF.

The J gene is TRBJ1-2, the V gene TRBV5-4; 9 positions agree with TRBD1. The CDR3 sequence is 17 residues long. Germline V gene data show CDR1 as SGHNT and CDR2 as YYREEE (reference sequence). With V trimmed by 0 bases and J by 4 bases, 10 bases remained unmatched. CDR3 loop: CASSLGIGTGTFYGYTF. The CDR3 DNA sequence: TGTGCCAGCAGCTTGGGGATCGGGACAGGGACATTCTATGGCTACACCTTC. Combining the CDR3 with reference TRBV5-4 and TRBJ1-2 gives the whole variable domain ETGVTQSPTHLIKTRGQQVTLRCSSQSGHNTVSWYQQALGQGPQFIFQYYREEENGRGNFPPRFSGLQFPNYSSELNVNALELDDSALYLCASSLGIGTGTFYGYTFGSGTRLTVV.

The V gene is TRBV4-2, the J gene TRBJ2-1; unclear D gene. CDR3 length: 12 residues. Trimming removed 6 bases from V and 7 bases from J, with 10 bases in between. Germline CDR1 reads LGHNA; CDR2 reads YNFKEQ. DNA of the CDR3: TGTGCCAGCAGTGGGCAGATGAATGAGCAGTTCTTC. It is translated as CASSGQMNEQFF.

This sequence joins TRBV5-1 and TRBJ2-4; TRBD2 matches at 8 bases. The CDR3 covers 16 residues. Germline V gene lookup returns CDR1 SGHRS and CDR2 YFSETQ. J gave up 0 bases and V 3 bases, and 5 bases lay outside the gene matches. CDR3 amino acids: CASSSGLAGAKNIQYF. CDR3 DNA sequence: TGCGCCAGCAGCTCCGGACTAGCCGGAGCCAAAAACATTCAGTACTTC. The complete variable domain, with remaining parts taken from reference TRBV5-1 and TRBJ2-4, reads KAGVTQTPRYLIKTRGQQVTLSCSPISGHRSVSWYQQTPGQGLQFLFEYFSETQRNKGNFPGRFSGRQFSNSRSEMNVSTLELGDSALYLCASSSGLAGAKNIQYFGAGTRLSVL.

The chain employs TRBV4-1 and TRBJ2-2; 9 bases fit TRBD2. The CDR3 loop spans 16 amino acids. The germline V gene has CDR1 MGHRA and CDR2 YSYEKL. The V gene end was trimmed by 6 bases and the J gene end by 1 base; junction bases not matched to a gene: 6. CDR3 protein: CASSSLAGENTGELFF. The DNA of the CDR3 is TGCGCCAGCAGTTCCTTAGCGGGGGAGAACACCGGGGAGCTGTTTTTT.

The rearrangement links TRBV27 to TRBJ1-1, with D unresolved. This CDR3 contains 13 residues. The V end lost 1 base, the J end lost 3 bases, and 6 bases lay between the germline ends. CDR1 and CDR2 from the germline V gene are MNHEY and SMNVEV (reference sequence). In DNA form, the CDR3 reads TGTGCCAGCAGTTTATATCGGGACACTGAAGCTTTCTTT. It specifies CASSLYRDTEAFF.

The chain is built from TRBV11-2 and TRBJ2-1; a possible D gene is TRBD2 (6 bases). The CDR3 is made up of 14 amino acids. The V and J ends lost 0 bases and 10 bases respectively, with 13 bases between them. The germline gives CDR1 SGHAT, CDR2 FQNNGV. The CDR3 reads CASSLDSAGMEQFF. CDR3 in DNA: TGTGCCAGCAGCTTAGATTCGGCGGGGATGGAGCAGTTCTTC.

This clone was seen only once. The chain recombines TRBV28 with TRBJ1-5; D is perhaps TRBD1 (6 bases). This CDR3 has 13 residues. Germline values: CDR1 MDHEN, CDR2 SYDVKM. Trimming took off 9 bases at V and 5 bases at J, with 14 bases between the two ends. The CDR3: CASRAGGDQPQHF. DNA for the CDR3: TGTGCCAGTAGGGCGGGGGGCGATCAGCCCCAGCATTTT.

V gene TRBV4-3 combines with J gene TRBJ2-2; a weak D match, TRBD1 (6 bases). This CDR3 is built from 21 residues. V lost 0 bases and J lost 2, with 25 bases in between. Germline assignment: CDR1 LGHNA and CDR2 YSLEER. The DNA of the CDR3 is TGCGCCAGCAGCCAAGATCCCGTGATTGAACCCGGGACACCTAACACCGGGGAGCTGTTTTTT. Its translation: CASSQDPVIEPGTPNTGELFF.

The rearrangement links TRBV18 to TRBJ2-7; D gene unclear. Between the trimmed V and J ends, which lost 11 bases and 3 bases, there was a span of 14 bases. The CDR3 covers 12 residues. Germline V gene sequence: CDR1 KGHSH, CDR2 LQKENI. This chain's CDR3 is CAAAGPNYEQYF. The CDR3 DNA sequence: TGTGCCGCCGCAGGTCCCAACTACGAGCAGTACTTC.

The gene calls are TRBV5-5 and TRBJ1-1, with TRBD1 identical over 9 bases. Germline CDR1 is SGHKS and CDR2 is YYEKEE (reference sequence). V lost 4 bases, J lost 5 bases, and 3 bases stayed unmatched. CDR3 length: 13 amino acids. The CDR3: CASSHRGRTEAFF. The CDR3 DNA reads TGTGCCAGCAGCCACAGGGGGCGGACTGAAGCTTTCTTT.

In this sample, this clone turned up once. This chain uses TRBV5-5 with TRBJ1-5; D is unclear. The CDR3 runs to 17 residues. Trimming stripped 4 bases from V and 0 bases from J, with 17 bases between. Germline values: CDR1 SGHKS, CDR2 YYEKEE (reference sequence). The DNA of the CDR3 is TGTGCCAGCAGCGCGACGGCGGCTATTTATAGCAATCAGCCCCAGCATTTT. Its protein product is CASSATAAIYSNQPQHF.

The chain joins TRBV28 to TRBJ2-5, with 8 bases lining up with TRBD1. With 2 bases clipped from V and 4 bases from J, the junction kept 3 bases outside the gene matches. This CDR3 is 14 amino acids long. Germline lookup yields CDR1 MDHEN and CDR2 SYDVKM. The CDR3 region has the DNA TGTGCCAGCAGTTTAGACAGGGGACGAGAGACCCAGTACTTC. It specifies CASSLDRGRETQYF.

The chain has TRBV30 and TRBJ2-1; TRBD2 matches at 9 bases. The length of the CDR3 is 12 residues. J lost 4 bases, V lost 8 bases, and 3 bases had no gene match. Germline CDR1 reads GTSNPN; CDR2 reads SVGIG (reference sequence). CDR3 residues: CAGSGGYNEQFF. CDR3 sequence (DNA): TGTGCCGGTAGCGGGGGTTACAATGAGCAGTTCTTC.

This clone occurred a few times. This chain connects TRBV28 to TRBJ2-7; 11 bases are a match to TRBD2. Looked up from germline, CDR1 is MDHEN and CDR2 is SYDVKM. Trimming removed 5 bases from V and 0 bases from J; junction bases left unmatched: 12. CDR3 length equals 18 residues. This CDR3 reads CASSPSTSGGPPSYEQYF. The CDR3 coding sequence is TGTGCCAGCAGTCCCTCCACTAGCGGGGGCCCCCCCTCCTACGAGCAGTACTTC.

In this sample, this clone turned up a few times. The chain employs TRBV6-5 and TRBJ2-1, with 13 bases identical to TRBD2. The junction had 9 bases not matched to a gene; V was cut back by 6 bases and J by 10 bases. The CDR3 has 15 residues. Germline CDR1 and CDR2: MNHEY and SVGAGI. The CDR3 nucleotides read TGTGCCAGCAGACCCACTAGCGGGGGGGCAGGGGAGCAGTTCTTC. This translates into CASRPTSGGAGEQFF.

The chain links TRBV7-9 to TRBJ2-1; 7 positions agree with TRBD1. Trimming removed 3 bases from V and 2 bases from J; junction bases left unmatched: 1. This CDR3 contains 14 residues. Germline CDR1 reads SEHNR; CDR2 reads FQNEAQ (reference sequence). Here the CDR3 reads CASSLRGPYNEQFF. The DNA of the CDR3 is TGTGCCAGCAGCTTGAGGGGGCCCTACAATGAGCAGTTCTTC.

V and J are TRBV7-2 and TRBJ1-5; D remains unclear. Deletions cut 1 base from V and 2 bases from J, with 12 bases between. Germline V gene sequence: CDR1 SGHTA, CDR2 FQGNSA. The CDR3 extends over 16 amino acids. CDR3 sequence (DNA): TGTGCCAGCAGCTTAGGTTCGTCAAGAGGCAATCAGCCCCAGCATTTT. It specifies CASSLGSSRGNQPQHF.

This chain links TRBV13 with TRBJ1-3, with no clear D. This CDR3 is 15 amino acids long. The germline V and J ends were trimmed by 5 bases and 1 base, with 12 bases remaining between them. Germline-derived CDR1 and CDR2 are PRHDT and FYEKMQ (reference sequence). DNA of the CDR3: TGTGCCAGCAGCCGCGGGAGCGTTTCTGGAAACACCATATATTTT. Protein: CASSRGSVSGNTIYF.

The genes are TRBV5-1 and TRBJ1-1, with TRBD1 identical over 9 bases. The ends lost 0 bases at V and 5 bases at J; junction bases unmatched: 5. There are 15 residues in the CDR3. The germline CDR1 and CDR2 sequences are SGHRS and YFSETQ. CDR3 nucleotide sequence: TGCGCCAGCAGCTTGGAGGGACAGGGATGGACTGAAGCTTTCTTT. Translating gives CASSLEGQGWTEAFF.

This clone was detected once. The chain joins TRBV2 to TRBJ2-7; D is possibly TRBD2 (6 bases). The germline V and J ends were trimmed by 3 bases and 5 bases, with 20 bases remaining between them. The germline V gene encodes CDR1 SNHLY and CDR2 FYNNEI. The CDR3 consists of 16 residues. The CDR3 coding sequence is TGTGCCAGCAGTGAGAGGGCCGGGACTCCATACAACGAGCAGTACTTC. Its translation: CASSERAGTPYNEQYF.

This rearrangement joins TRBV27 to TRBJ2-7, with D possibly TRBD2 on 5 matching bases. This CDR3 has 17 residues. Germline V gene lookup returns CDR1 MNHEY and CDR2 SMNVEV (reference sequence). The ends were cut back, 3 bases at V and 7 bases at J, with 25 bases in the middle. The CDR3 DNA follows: TGTGCCAGCAGTTTTCTCGTGGGAGATTCAACTCCGCGGGAGCAGTACTTC. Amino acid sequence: CASSFLVGDSTPREQYF.